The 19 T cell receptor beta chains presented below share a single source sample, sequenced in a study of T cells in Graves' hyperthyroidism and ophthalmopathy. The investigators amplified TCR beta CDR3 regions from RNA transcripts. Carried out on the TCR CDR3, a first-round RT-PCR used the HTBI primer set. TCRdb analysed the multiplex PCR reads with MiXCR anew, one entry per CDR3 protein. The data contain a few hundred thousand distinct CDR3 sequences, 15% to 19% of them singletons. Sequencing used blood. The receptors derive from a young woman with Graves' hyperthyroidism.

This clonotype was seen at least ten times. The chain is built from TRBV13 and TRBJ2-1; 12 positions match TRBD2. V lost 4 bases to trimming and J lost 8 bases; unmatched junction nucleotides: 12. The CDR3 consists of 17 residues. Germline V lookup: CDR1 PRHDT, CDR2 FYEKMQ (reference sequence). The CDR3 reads CASSSMGRLAGAYEQFF. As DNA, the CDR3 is TGTGCCAGCAGCTCAATGGGTCGACTAGCGGGAGCCTATGAGCAGTTCTTC.

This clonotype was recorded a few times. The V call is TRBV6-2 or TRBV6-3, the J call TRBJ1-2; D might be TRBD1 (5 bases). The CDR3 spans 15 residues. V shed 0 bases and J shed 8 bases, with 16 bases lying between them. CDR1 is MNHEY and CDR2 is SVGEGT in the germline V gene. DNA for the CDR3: TGTGCCAGCAGTTACTCGTTAGGGGCTCGGAGAGGCTACACCTTC. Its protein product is CASSYSLGARRGYTF.

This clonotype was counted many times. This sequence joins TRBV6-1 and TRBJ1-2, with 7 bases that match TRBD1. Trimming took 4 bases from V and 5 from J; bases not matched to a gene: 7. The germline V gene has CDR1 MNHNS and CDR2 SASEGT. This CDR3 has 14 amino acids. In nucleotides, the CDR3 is TGTGCCAGCAGTGGCGAAGGGGGCGGGTATGGCTACACCTTC. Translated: CASSGEGGGYGYTF.

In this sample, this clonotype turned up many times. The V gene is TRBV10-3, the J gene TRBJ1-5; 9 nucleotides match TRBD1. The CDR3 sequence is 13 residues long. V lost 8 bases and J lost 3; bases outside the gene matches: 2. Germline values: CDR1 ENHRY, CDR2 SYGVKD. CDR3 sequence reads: CAIGTGHNQPQHF. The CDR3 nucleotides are TGTGCCATCGGGACAGGGCACAATCAGCCCCAGCATTTT.

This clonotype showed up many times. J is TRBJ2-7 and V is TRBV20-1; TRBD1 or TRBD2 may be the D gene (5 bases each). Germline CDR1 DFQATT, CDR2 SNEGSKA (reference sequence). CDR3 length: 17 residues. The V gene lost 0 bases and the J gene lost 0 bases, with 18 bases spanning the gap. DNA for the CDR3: TGCAGTGCTAGAGATGTATTGGGGCGGGTGAGCTCCTACGAGCAGTACTTC. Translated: CSARDVLGRVSSYEQYF.

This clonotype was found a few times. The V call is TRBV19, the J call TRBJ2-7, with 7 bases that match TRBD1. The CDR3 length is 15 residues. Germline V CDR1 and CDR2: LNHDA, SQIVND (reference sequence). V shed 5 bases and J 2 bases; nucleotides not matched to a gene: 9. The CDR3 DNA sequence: TGTGCCAGTAGTCGACAGGGAATCTTGCCCTACGAGCAGTACTTC. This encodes CASSRQGILPYEQYF.

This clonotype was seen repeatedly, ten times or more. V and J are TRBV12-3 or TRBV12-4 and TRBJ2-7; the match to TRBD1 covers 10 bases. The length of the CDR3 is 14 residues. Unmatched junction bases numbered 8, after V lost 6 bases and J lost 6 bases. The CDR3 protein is CASRPTGGKPEQYF. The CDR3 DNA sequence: TGTGCCAGCAGGCCGACAGGGGGCAAACCCGAGCAGTACTTC.

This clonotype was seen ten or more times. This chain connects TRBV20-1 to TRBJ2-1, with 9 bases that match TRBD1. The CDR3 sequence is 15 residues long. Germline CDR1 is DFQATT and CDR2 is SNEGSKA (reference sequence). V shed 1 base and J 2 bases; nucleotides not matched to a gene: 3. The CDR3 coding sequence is TGCAGTGCTAGAGGACAGGGGGAGACCTACAATGAGCAGTTCTTC. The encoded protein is CSARGQGETYNEQFF.

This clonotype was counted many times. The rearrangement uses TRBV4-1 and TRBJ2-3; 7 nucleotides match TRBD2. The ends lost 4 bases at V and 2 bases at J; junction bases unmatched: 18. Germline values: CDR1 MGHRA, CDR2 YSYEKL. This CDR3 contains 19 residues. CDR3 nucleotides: TGCGCCAGCAGCCGGACTAGAAGGCCAGCGGGTCCCTCCACAGATACGCAGTATTTT. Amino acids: CASSRTRRPAGPSTDTQYF.

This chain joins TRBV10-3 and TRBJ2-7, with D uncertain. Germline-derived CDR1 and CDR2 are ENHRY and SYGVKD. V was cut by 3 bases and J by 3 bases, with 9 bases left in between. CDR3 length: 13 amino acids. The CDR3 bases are TGTGCCATCAGTGAACTTGGGAACTACGAGCAGTACTTC. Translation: CAISELGNYEQYF.

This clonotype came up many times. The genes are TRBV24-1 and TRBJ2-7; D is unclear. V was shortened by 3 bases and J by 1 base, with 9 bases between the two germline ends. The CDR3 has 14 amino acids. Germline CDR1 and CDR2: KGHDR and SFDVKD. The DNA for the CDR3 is TGTGCCACCAGTGATCGGACGCAGTCCTACGAGCAGTACTTC. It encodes CATSDRTQSYEQYF.

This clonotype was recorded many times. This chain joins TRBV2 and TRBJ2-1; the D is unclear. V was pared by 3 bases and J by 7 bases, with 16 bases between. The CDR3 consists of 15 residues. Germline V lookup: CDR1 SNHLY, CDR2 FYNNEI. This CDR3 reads CASSDEPDTWNEQFF. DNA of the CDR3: TGTGCCAGCAGTGATGAACCCGATACATGGAATGAGCAGTTCTTC.

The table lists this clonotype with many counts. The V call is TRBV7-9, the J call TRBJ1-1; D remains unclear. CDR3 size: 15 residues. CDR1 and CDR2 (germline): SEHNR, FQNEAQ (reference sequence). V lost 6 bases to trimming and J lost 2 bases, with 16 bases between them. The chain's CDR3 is CASSLWGNSNTEAFF. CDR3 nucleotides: TGTGCCAGCAGTCTATGGGGAAACTCTAACACTGAAGCTTTCTTT.

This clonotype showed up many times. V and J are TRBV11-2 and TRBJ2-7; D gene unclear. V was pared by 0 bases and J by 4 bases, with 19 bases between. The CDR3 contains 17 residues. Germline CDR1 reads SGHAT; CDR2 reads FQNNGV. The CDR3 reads CASSLDLRRLDPYEQYF. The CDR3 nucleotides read TGTGCCAGCAGCTTAGATCTCCGCAGGTTGGACCCGTACGAGCAGTACTTC.

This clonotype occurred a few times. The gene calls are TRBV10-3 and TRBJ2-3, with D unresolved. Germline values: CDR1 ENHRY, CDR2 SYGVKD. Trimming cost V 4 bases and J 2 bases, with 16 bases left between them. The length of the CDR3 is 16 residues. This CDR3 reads CAISGRTALTTDTQYF. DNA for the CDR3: TGTGCCATCAGTGGGCGTACAGCCCTCACCACAGATACGCAGTATTTT.

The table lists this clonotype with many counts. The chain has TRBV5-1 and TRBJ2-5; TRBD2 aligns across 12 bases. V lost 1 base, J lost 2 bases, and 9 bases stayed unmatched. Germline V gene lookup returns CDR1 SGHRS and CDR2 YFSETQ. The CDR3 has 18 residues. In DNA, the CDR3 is TGCGCCAGCAGCTTGTCGACTAGCGGGGGCCAAATACAAGAGACCCAGTACTTC. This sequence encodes CASSLSTSGGQIQETQYF. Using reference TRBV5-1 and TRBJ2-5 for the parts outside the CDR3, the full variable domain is KAGVTQTPRYLIKTRGQQVTLSCSPISGHRSVSWYQQTPGQGLQFLFEYFSETQRNKGNFPGRFSGRQFSNSRSEMNVSTLELGDSALYLCASSLSTSGGQIQETQYFGPGTRLLVL.

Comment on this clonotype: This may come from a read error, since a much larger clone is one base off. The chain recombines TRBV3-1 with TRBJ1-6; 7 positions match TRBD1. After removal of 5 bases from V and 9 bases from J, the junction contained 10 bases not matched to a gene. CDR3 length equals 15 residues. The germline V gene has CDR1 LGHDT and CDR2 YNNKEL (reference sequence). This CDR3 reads CASSSTSGGASPLHF. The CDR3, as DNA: TGTGCCAGCAGCTCAACCTCAGGGGGGGCTTCACCCCTCCACTTT.

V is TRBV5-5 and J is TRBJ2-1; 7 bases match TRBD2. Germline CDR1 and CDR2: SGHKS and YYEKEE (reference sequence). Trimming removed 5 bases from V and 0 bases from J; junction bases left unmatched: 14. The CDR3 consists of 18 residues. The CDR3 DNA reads TGTGCCAGCAGGAAATCATCGTGGCGGGAGAGCTCCTACAATGAGCAGTTCTTC. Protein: CASRKSSWRESSYNEQFF.

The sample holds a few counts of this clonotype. The CDR3 loop reads CASSLGRTSGSWQFF. The CDR3 DNA follows: TGTGCCAGCAGCTTAGGTCGGACTAGCGGGAGTTGGCAGTTCTTC. The chain carries TRBV7-8 and TRBJ2-1; 13 nucleotides agree with TRBD2. V was pared by 1 base and J by 12 bases, with 6 bases of the junction left unmatched. The CDR3 covers 15 residues. Germline V gene sequence: CDR1 SGHVS, CDR2 FQNEAQ.